The 31 T cell receptor beta chains given below trace back to one sample, sequenced in a study of PD-L1 blockade in urothelial cancer (dated by TCRdb to the late 2010s). The library was made by the immunoSEQ multiplex PCR assay. In TCRdb, the immuneACCESS table is reduced to in-frame sequences with V and J assigned. These tables do not hold every clone; where another copy was compared, an unresolved V gene accounts for under half, and the others remain unexplained. This sample gives roughly 25,000 clones in total; roughly 84% of them show up just once. Of the sample, 9.6% falls within the top ten clones. The specimen was PBMCs, collected around atezolizumab (anti-PD-L1) treatment. The receptors stem from a man aged 70 or older with urothelial cancer.

This chain connects TRBV9 to TRBJ2-1, with 9 bases identical to TRBD1. V was pared by 4 bases and J by 10 bases, with 12 bases of the junction left unmatched. This CDR3 is built from 15 residues. Germline CDR1 SGDLS, CDR2 YYNGEE. The CDR3 sequence: CASSPTGTGSSEQFF. CDR3 in DNA: TGTGCCAGCAGCCCGACGGGGACAGGGAGTTCCGAGCAGTTCTTC.

V gene TRBV2 combines with J gene TRBJ2-7, with D possibly matching TRBD2 (6 bases). Per germline, CDR1 SNHLY and CDR2 FYNNEI. The V end was cut by 7 bases, the J end by 2 bases, with 18 bases between. The CDR3 is 15 residues long. CDR3 amino acids: CASTSSGTGPYEQYF. For the CDR3, the DNA is TGTGCCAGCACCTCCTCCGGGACTGGGCCCTACGAGCAGTACTTC.

J is TRBJ2-7 and V is TRBV2, with D possibly being TRBD1 (6 bases). V lost 6 bases and J lost 0, with 15 bases in between. The germline gives CDR1 SNHLY, CDR2 FYNNEI. This CDR3 is built from 15 residues. The CDR3: CASSPRTASSYEQYF. In nucleotides, the CDR3 is TGTGCCAGCAGCCCCCGGACAGCGAGCTCCTACGAGCAGTACTTC.

This clone showed up just a few times. The gene calls are TRBV4-1 and TRBJ1-4; TRBD1 agrees at 10 bases. This CDR3 has 16 residues. The J segment lost 8 bases and the V segment lost 0 bases, leaving 6 bases of the junction unmatched. CDR1 and CDR2 (germline): MGHRA, YSYEKL. The CDR3 nucleotides are TGCGCCAGCAGCCAAGATCACGGGACAGGGGTCGAAAAACTGTTTTTT. Translated, it gives CASSQDHGTGVEKLFF.

The sample holds one count of this clone. The chain is built from TRBV28 and TRBJ2-3, with 7 bases lining up with TRBD1. The CDR3 contains 16 residues. CDR1 and CDR2 from the germline V gene are MDHEN and SYDVKM. V gave up 2 bases and J gave up 2 bases; unmatched junction bases: 7. CDR3 sequence: CASSLIRDRLTDTQYF. In DNA, the CDR3 is TGTGCCAGCAGTTTAATCCGGGACAGACTCACAGATACGCAGTATTTT.

The chain employs TRBV6-1 and TRBJ1-4, with 8 bases aligning to TRBD1. V was clipped by 5 bases and J by 4 bases; unmatched bases: 3. The CDR3 is 14 residues long. Germline V gives CDR1 MNHNS, CDR2 SASEGT. CDR3: CASSRTGINEKLFF. The CDR3 DNA reads TGTGCCAGCAGTAGGACAGGGATTAATGAAAAACTGTTTTTT.

The rearrangement uses TRBV4-1 and TRBJ1-2; D is possibly TRBD1 (6 bases). This CDR3 region has 13 residues. The germline CDR1 and CDR2 sequences are MGHRA and YSYEKL. Trimming pared 3 bases from V and 1 base from J, leaving 6 bases between. CDR3 nucleotides: TGCGCCAGCAGCCAGGACAGTAACTATGGCTACACCTTC. Translating it yields CASSQDSNYGYTF.

The V and J genes are TRBV28 and TRBJ2-3, with 7 bases that match TRBD1. The CDR3 has 17 residues. J lost 3 bases, V lost 5 bases, and 14 bases had no gene match. Germline V gene data show CDR1 as MDHEN and CDR2 as SYDVKM. CDR3 nucleotides: TGTGCCAGCAGTACGCTGCACGGGACAGCTACGACAGATACGCAGTATTTT. This encodes CASSTLHGTATTDTQYF.

V gene TRBV4-1 combines with J gene TRBJ1-1; D remains ambiguous. V was pared by 4 bases and J by 5 bases, with 17 bases between. Germline V gene lookup returns CDR1 MGHRA and CDR2 YSYEKL. The CDR3 covers 15 residues. Written as DNA, the CDR3 is TGCGCCAGCAGCCCCCAAGAGAGGGTCTGGACTGAAGCTTTCTTT. It is translated as CASSPQERVWTEAFF.

The chain links TRBV28 to TRBJ2-5; TRBD1 matches 8 bases. Trimming removed 6 bases from V and 4 bases from J; junction bases left unmatched: 10. The germline V gene encodes CDR1 MDHEN and CDR2 SYDVKM. The CDR3 has 15 amino acids. The CDR3 DNA follows: TGTGCCAGCAGCAAATTACAGGGGGGAGGAGAGACCCAGTACTTC. As protein: CASSKLQGGGETQYF.

The J gene is TRBJ2-5, the V gene TRBV19; TRBD1 matches 7 bases. J lost 4 bases, V lost 9 bases, and 11 bases had no gene match. The CDR3 contains 14 residues. CDR1 is LNHDA, CDR2 SQIVND, per germline (reference sequence). The CDR3 reads CASTETTGRETQYF. The DNA for the CDR3 is TGTGCCAGCACCGAAACGACAGGGCGAGAGACCCAGTACTTC.

The genes are TRBV27 and TRBJ2-7; no firm D call. Trimming stripped 2 bases from V and 2 bases from J, with 13 bases between. CDR1 MNHEY and CDR2 SMNVEV come from the germline V gene (reference sequence). The CDR3 is 15 residues long. CDR3 nucleotide sequence: TGTGCCAGCAGTTTAGGCAGGCCACCAGCCTACGAGCAGTACTTC. Translating it yields CASSLGRPPAYEQYF.

V and J are TRBV19 and TRBJ2-2, with TRBD1 identical over 8 bases. The CDR3 is made up of 15 amino acids. Germline V lookup: CDR1 LNHDA, CDR2 SQIVND (reference sequence). V gave up 7 bases and J gave up 7 bases; unmatched junction bases: 11. In DNA form, the CDR3 reads TGTGCCAGTACACCTCAGACAGGGGCGAGCGGGGAGCTGTTTTTT. Encoded protein: CASTPQTGASGELFF. The complete variable domain, with remaining parts taken from reference TRBV19 and TRBJ2-2, reads DGGITQSPKYLFRKEGQNVTLSCEQNLNHDAMYWYRQDPGQGLRLIYYSQIVNDFQKGDIAEGYSVSREKKESFPLTVTSAQKNPTAFYLCASTPQTGASGELFFGEGSRLTVL.

The rearrangement links TRBV7-9 to TRBJ2-3, with 9 bases that match TRBD2. This CDR3 region has 15 residues. Germline V gives CDR1 SEHNR, CDR2 FQNEAQ (reference sequence). The ends lost 6 bases at V and 0 bases at J; junction bases unmatched: 4. In nucleotides, the CDR3 is TGTGCCAGCAGACCCGGGACTAGCAGCACAGATACGCAGTATTTT. It encodes CASRPGTSSTDTQYF.

This chain links TRBV10-1 with TRBJ2-2; D possibly corresponds to TRBD2 (5 bases). Germline V CDR1 and CDR2: WNHNN, SYGVQD (reference sequence). Trimming stripped 8 bases from V and 7 bases from J, with 14 bases between. CDR3 length equals 13 residues. CDR3 DNA: TGCGCCAGCCGTGGGAGCACTGACGGGGAGCTGTTTTTT. Its translation: CASRGSTDGELFF.

This clone showed up just once. The genes are TRBV28 and TRBJ2-3; weak D call: TRBD2 (6 bases). V lost 5 bases, J lost 2 bases, and 14 bases lay in between. CDR3 length: 15 amino acids. From germline, CDR1 is MDHEN and CDR2 SYDVKM. CDR3 in amino acids: CASSRTGLPTDTQYF. CDR3 DNA: TGTGCCAGCAGTAGAACGGGACTCCCCACAGATACGCAGTATTTT.

The CDR3 DNA sequence: TGCGCCAGCAGCCAGGGACAGGACTGGGAGGAGCAGTACTTC. Translated, it gives CASSQGQDWEEQYF. This rearrangement joins TRBV5-1 to TRBJ2-7, with 8 positions matching TRBD1. CDR3 length: 14 residues. Germline V gene data show CDR1 as SGHRS and CDR2 as YFSETQ. Trimming removed 4 bases from V and 7 bases from J; junction bases left unmatched: 10.

The gene calls are TRBV5-1 and TRBJ1-1, with TRBD1 matching over 9 bases. The CDR3 loop spans 13 amino acids. Germline V CDR1 and CDR2: SGHRS, YFSETQ. V dropped 5 bases and J dropped 3; count of bases not matched to a gene: 2. The CDR3 region is CASRDRGDTEAFF. The CDR3 bases are TGCGCCAGCAGGGACAGGGGTGACACTGAAGCTTTCTTT.

The rearrangement joins TRBV6-5 to TRBJ2-7, with D hard to call. CDR1 and CDR2 from the germline V gene are MNHEY and SVGAGI. This CDR3 spans 15 amino acids. V was trimmed by 0 bases and J by 6 bases, leaving 15 bases between them. In nucleotides, the CDR3 is TGTGCCAGCAGTTACTCTTTTCATCAGGCTTTCGAGCAGTACTTC. Protein: CASSYSFHQAFEQYF.

This clone was seen once. V gene TRBV5-1 combines with J gene TRBJ1-2; no definite D call. The CDR3 has 12 residues. V gave up 2 bases and J gave up 0 bases, with 2 bases separating them. Germline V gene data show CDR1 as SGHRS and CDR2 as YFSETQ. CDR3 in amino acids: CASSFSNYGYTF. CDR3 DNA sequence: TGCGCCAGCAGCTTCTCTAACTATGGCTACACCTTC.

The CDR3: CASSKGQGAIEKLFF. The DNA of the CDR3 is TGTGCCAGTAGTAAAGGGCAGGGGGCGATCGAAAAACTGTTTTTT. This chain connects TRBV19 to TRBJ1-4, with 8 positions matching TRBD1. Trimming took 4 bases from V and 8 from J; bases not matched to a gene: 9. The CDR3 loop spans 15 amino acids. Germline assignment: CDR1 LNHDA and CDR2 SQIVND (reference sequence).

The chain recombines TRBV28 with TRBJ2-3; TRBD1 aligns across 7 bases. The CDR3 sequence is 14 residues long. V was clipped by 5 bases and J by 2 bases; unmatched bases: 4. CDR1 is MDHEN and CDR2 is SYDVKM in the germline V gene. The DNA for the CDR3 is TGTGCCAGCAGTCGGGACAGCCCCACAGATACGCAGTATTTT. Its protein is CASSRDSPTDTQYF.

This chain joins TRBV9 and TRBJ2-1, with D perhaps matching TRBD1 (6 bases). Trimming removed 6 bases at V and 4 bases at J, with 20 bases between. Looked up from germline, CDR1 is SGDLS and CDR2 is YYNGEE. The CDR3 contains 16 residues. Here the CDR3 DNA reads TGTGCCAGCAACCCTTCAACAGGGATCCCATACAATGAGCAGTTCTTC. Translated: CASNPSTGIPYNEQFF.

The chain recombines TRBV7-9 with TRBJ2-6; the match to TRBD1 covers 10 bases. Germline CDR1 reads SEHNR; CDR2 reads FQNEAQ (reference sequence). Trimming cost V 1 base and J 4 bases; bases outside gene matches: 7. The CDR3 totals 18 residues. CDR3 DNA sequence: TGTGCCAGCAGCTTAGTGAGACAGGGGGCGGGAGGGGCCAACGTCCTGACTTTC. It translates to CASSLVRQGAGGANVLTF.

This clone was detected a few times. This rearrangement joins TRBV4-1 to TRBJ2-1; 7 positions match TRBD2. V shed 0 bases, J shed 4 bases, and the junction held 18 bases outside the gene matches. Germline CDR1 is MGHRA and CDR2 is YSYEKL. There are 20 residues in the CDR3. For the CDR3, the DNA is TGCGCCAGCAGCCAAGAGGGGCACGTTGAGGGCCTAGCGGATTACAATGAGCAGTTCTTC. It encodes CASSQEGHVEGLADYNEQFF.

The chain recombines TRBV4-1 with TRBJ1-1; possibly TRBD1 for D (5 bases). The CDR3 totals 13 residues. The germline gives CDR1 MGHRA, CDR2 YSYEKL. V shed 2 bases and J shed 4 bases, with 8 bases lying between them. Here the CDR3 reads CASSQQGTTEAFF. The CDR3 DNA reads TGCGCCAGCAGCCAACAGGGAACCACTGAAGCTTTCTTT.

The V gene is TRBV6-1, the J gene TRBJ2-1; a weak D match, TRBD1 (6 bases). V was pared by 5 bases and J by 7 bases, with 12 bases between. In germline, CDR1 is MNHNS, CDR2 SASEGT. The CDR3 spans 13 residues. Here the CDR3 reads CASSRRTVNEQFF. The CDR3 region has the DNA TGTGCCAGCAGTCGACGGACAGTTAATGAGCAGTTCTTC.

The table lists this clone with a count of one. The gene calls are TRBV5-1 and TRBJ2-2; 10 bases align to TRBD1. CDR3 length: 16 amino acids. Germline V gene data show CDR1 as SGHRS and CDR2 as YFSETQ. With V trimmed by 4 bases and J by 2 bases, 5 bases remained unmatched. The CDR3 protein is CASSTDRGRNTGELFF. Here the CDR3 DNA reads TGCGCCAGCAGCACCGACAGGGGGCGAAACACCGGGGAGCTGTTTTTT.

V is TRBV28 and J is TRBJ1-1; D perhaps matches TRBD1 (5 bases). Trimming took 2 bases from V and 3 from J, leaving 13 bases between them. The CDR3 is 15 residues long. Germline V lookup: CDR1 MDHEN, CDR2 SYDVKM. CDR3 amino acids: CASSLGPGYYTEAFF. For the CDR3, the DNA is TGTGCCAGCAGTTTAGGGCCAGGGTATTACACTGAAGCTTTCTTT.

The rearrangement links TRBV7-3 to TRBJ2-5, with a possible D match to TRBD1 (6 bases). The V and J ends lost 2 bases and 5 bases respectively, with 9 bases between them. CDR1 is SGHTA and CDR2 is FQGTGA in the germline V gene. This CDR3 is 13 amino acids long. The CDR3 region is CASSLQGSETQYF. CDR3 DNA sequence: TGTGCCAGCAGCTTACAGGGGTCGGAGACCCAGTACTTC.

The count of this clone is one. The chain combines TRBV19 with TRBJ1-1; D perhaps matches TRBD1 (6 bases). Trimming took off 6 bases at V and 5 bases at J, with 16 bases between the two ends. The CDR3 has 14 residues. Germline assignment: CDR1 LNHDA and CDR2 SQIVND (reference sequence). The CDR3 region has the DNA TGTGCCAGTAGGACCCAGGGGTCGGCGACTGAAGCTTTCTTT. Translating it yields CASRTQGSATEAFF. The complete variable domain, with remaining parts taken from reference TRBV19 and TRBJ1-1, reads DGGITQSPKYLFRKEGQNVTLSCEQNLNHDAMYWYRQDPGQGLRLIYYSQIVNDFQKGDIAEGYSVSREKKESFPLTVTSAQKNPTAFYLCASRTQGSATEAFFGQGTRLTVV.